Listed below are T cell receptor beta chains from one sample, sequenced in a study of OX40 agonist ivuxolimab in advanced cancers. Profiling relied on immunoSEQ multiplex PCR, and the TCRdb table lists in-frame clones only, not all of them. The data contain about 60,000 clones, 80% to 95% of them seen just once; the ten biggest clones take up around a quarter. This sample comprised CD4+ or CD8+ T cells sorted from blood, obtained in a trial of the OX40 agonist ivuxolimab. All receptors derive from an adult with an advanced solid tumor such as melanoma, head and neck, liver or kidney cancer. Both conserved end residues are part of each CDR3. D genes are given only for firm matches. Only some rows state a clone size, as once, few, many or a class for expanded clones.

>TRBV28|TRBD1|TRBJ2-7|-
CASSYWDRAYEQYF
TGTGCCAGCAGTTACTGGGACAGGGCCTACGAGCAGTACTTC
>TRBV6-5|-|TRBJ1-1|-
CASSYLGSEAFF
TGTGCCAGCAGTTACCTGGGGAGTGAAGCTTTCTTT
>TRBV7-2|TRBD2|TRBJ2-7|-
CASSPWTSGYEQYF
TGTGCCAGCAGCCCTTGGACTAGCGGGTACGAGCAGTACTTC
>TRBV18|TRBD2|TRBJ2-7|-
CASSHLAGAHLSYEQYF
TGTGCCAGCTCACACTTAGCGGGAGCCCATCTCTCCTACGAGCAGTACTTC
>TRBV9|TRBD1|TRBJ1-6|-
CASSPRGDRGQPSPLHF
TGTGCCAGCAGCCCTAGAGGGGACAGGGGGCAACCTTCACCCCTCCACTTT
>TRBV28|-|TRBJ2-7|-
CASSETGTNYEQYF
TGTGCCAGCAGCGAGACAGGGACTAACTACGAGCAGTACTTC
>TRBV29-1|-|TRBJ2-5|-
CSVTFTGETQYF
TGCAGCGTTACGTTCACCGGGGAGACCCAGTACTTC
>TRBV9|-|TRBJ2-2|-
CASSVGTSGELFF
TGTGCCAGCAGCGTAGGGACCTCCGGGGAGCTGTTTTTT
>TRBV27|-|TRBJ1-1|-
CASIGGTEAFF
TGTGCCAGCATAGGGGGCACTGAAGCTTTCTTT
>TRBV6-4|TRBD2|TRBJ2-3|-
CASSAGLAGDTQYF
TGTGCCAGCAGTGCCGGACTAGCGGGAGATACGCAGTATTTT
>TRBV7-9|-|TRBJ2-7|-
CASSLVGGRSGEQYF
TGTGCCAGCAGCTTAGTTGGGGGGAGAAGCGGCGAGCAGTACTTC
>TRBV10-1|TRBD1|TRBJ2-7|-
CASTPRGQGDSYEQYF
TGCGCCAGCACCCCCCGGGGACAGGGGGACTCCTACGAGCAGTACTTC
>TRBV13|-|TRBJ1-3|once
CASSPDPSGNTIYF
TGTGCCAGCAGCCCCGACCCCTCTGGAAACACCATATATTTT
>TRBV4-2|TRBD2|TRBJ2-7|few
CASSQNLGTSGLVAYEQYF
TGTGCCAGCAGCCAAAACCTAGGGACTAGCGGGCTTGTTGCCTACGAGCAGTACTTC
>TRBV7-2|TRBD2|TRBJ2-3|-
CASSLDPGLAAVGDTQYF
TGTGCCAGCAGCTTAGACCCCGGACTAGCCGCCGTTGGAGATACGCAGTATTTT
>TRBV5-1|-|TRBJ2-7|once
CASSLTATYEQYF
TGCGCCAGCAGCTTGACAGCAACCTACGAGCAGTACTTC
>TRBV19|TRBD2|TRBJ2-1|-
CASSIVGGRAYNEQFF
TGTGCCAGTAGTATAGTCGGCGGGAGGGCTTACAATGAGCAGTTCTTC
>TRBV6-4|-|TRBJ2-6|-
CASSDSRGSGANVLTF
TGTGCCAGCAGTGACTCTAGGGGGAGTGGGGCCAACGTCCTGACTTTC
>TRBV30|-|TRBJ2-7|-
CACLGTVSYEQYF
TGTGCCTGCCTCGGGACTGTATCCTACGAGCAGTACTTC
>TRBV28|-|TRBJ2-7|-
CASSLAGNSYEQYF
TGTGCCAGCAGTTTAGCGGGTAACTCCTACGAGCAGTACTTC
>TRBV27|-|TRBJ2-3|-
CASSSSDTQYF
-
>TRBV7-9|TRBD2|TRBJ2-1|once
CASSSGLAGGVSSYNEQFF
TGTGCCAGCAGTTCGGGACTAGCGGGAGGAGTAAGCTCCTACAATGAGCAGTTCTTC
>TRBV28|-|TRBJ1-1|-
CASSLWREGAEAFF
TGTGCCAGCAGTTTATGGAGGGAGGGGGCTGAAGCTTTCTTT
>TRBV19|TRBD2|TRBJ2-7|-
CASSTSGSSNEQYF
TGTGCCAGTAGTACTAGCGGGAGCAGTAACGAGCAGTACTTC
>TRBV28|TRBD1|TRBJ2-1|-
CASSLKTGGKEQFF
TGTGCCAGCAGTTTAAAAACAGGGGGCAAGGAGCAGTTCTTC
>TRBV6-5|TRBD1|TRBJ2-1|-
CASSYRQGAYYNEQFF
TGTGCCAGCAGTTACCGACAGGGGGCCTACTACAATGAGCAGTTCTTC
>TRBV5-6|-|TRBJ1-1|-
CASSLDAQTEAFF
TGTGCCAGCAGCCTGGACGCACAGACTGAAGCTTTCTTT
>TRBV5-1|TRBD1|TRBJ2-7|-
CASSAGTGGYEQYF
TGCGCCAGCAGCGCCGGGACAGGGGGCTACGAGCAGTACTTC
>TRBV4-1|-|TRBJ2-1|-
CASSQAGVREQFF
TGCGCCAGCAGCCAAGCCGGGGTGAGAGAGCAGTTCTTC
>TRBV7-9|TRBD1|TRBJ2-7|few
CASSSGQGAYEQYF
TGTGCCAGCAGCTCGGGACAGGGGGCCTACGAGCAGTACTTC
>TRBV27|TRBD2|TRBJ2-1|-
CASSPGLSYNEQFF
TGTGCCAGCAGCCCGGGACTATCATACAATGAGCAGTTCTTC
>TRBV27|-|TRBJ1-1|-
CASSFSPGWENTEAFF
TGTGCCAGCAGTTTCTCCCCCGGGTGGGAGAACACTGAAGCTTTCTTT
>TRBV2|-|TRBJ2-7|large
CASSVGGPYEQYF
TGTGCCAGCAGTGTCGGTGGACCCTACGAGCAGTACTTC
>TRBV7-9|-|TRBJ2-1|-
CASLPGVYNEQFF
TGTGCCAGCCTCCCGGGAGTCTACAATGAGCAGTTCTTC
>TRBV9|-|TRBJ2-1|-
CASSSIREGTTEQFF
TGTGCCAGCAGCTCTATTAGGGAAGGCACTACTGAGCAGTTCTTC
>TRBV19|-|TRBJ2-3|-
CASSITTDTQYF
TGTGCCAGTAGTATAACCACAGATACGCAGTATTTT
>TRBV28|-|TRBJ2-3|-
CASTQGAVLTDTQYF
TGTGCCAGCACCCAAGGGGCGGTACTCACAGATACGCAGTATTTT
>TRBV6-5|TRBD1|TRBJ2-7|-
CANTGGSEQYF
TGTGCCAATACAGGGGGGAGCGAGCAGTACTTC
>TRBV28|TRBD2|TRBJ2-7|-
CASRGLGLNTSYEQYF
TGTGCCAGCAGGGGACTAGGGTTAAACACATCCTACGAGCAGTACTTC
>TRBV7-2|-|TRBJ2-5|-
CASSLVGGQETQYF
TGTGCCAGCAGCTTAGTAGGGGGCCAAGAGACCCAGTACTTC